The clone carrying this T cell receptor (beta chain) was picked up one time. The antigen is unknown. Use of 60 Vbeta and 13 Jbeta primers characterized the PCR. Here immunoSEQ multiplex PCR was the method, and the copy in TCRdb shows in-frame clones only, minus some. The sample has around 62,000 clones; over 70% are singletons. The data stem from a study of cytomegalovirus exposure and HLA in healthy donors. Study observations and caveats: Analysis performed later found roughly 17,000 TCR beta sequences associated with HLA alleles at 0.05 false discovery rate. A further, later analysis showed that HLA-associated TCR beta chains (compared with equally common others) were more clonally expanded. Later analysis placed DRB1 highest and HLA-C lowest in TCR association rates, which differed by HLA locus. Most TCR beta V segments were productive about 87% or about 30% of the time in an earlier analysis.

The CDR3 runs 14 residues. CDR1 is SGHVS and CDR2 is FQNEAQ in the germline V gene. V was trimmed by 2 bases and J by 5 bases, leaving 12 bases between them. The rearrangement links TRBV7-8 to TRBJ1-1; D gene uncertain. Sequenced: PBMCs. This TCR derives from a man between 60 and 70 years old in good health and CMV-seropositive. CDR3 in amino acids: CASSLNPGETEAFF. The CDR3 DNA sequence: TGTGCCAGCAGCTTAAACCCGGGTGAGACTGAAGCTTTCTTT.